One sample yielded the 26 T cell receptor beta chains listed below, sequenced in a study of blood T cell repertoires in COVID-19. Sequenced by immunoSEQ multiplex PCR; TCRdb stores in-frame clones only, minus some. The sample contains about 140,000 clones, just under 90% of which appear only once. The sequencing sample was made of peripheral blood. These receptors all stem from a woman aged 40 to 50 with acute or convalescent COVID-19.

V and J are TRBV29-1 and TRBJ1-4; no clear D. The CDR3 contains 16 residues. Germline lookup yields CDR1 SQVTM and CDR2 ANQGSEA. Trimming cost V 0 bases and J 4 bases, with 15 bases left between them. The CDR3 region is CSVEEAVAGSNEKLFF. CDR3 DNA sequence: TGCAGCGTTGAAGAGGCGGTCGCGGGGAGTAATGAAAAACTGTTTTTT.

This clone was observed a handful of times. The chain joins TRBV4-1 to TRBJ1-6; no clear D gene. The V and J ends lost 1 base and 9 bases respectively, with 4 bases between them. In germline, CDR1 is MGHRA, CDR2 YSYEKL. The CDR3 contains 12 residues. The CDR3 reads CASSQGISPLHF. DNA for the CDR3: TGCGCCAGCAGCCAAGGTATTTCACCCCTCCACTTT.

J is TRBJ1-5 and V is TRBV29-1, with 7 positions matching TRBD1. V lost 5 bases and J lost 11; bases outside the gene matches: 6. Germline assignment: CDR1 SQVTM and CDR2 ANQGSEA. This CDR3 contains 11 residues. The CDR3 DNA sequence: TGCAGCGTTCTAGGGGGCGAGGCCCAGCATTTT. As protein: CSVLGGEAQHF.

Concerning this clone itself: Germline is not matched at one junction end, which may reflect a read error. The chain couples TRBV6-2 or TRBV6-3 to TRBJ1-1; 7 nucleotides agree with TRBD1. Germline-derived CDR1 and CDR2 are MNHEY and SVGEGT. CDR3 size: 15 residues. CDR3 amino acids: CASSYSHRGPDEAFF. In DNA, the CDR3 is TGTGCCAGCAGCTACTCCCACAGGGGTCCTGATGAAGCTTTCTTT.

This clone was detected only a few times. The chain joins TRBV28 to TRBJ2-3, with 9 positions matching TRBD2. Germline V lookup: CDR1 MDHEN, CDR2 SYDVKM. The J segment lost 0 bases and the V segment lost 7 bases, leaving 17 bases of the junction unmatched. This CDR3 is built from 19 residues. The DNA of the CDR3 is TGTGCCAGCAATCCTATGGGCGGGGGGGGACAGCCAAGCACAGATACGCAGTATTTT. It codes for CASNPMGGGGQPSTDTQYF.

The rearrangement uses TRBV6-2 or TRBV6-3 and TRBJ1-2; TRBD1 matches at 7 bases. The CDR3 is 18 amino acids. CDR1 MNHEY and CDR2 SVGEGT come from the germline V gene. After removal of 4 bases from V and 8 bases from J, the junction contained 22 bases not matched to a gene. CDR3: CASSLQPSRTGLMGGYTF. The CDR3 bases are TGTGCCAGCAGTTTGCAACCAAGCCGGACAGGCCTAATGGGGGGCTACACCTTC.

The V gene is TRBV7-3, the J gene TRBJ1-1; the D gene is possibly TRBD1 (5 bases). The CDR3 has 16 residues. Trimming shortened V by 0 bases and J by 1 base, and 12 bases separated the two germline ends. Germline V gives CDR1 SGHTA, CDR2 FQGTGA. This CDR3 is CASSLTGGRPNTEAFF. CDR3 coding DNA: TGTGCCAGCAGCTTAACGGGGGGACGCCCGAACACTGAAGCTTTCTTT.

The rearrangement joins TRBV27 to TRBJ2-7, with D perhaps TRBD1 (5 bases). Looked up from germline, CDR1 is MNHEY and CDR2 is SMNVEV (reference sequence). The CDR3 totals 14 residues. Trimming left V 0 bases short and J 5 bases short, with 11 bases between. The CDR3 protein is CASSLSGSRDEQYF. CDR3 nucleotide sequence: TGTGCCAGCAGTTTATCGGGAAGCAGGGACGAGCAGTACTTC.

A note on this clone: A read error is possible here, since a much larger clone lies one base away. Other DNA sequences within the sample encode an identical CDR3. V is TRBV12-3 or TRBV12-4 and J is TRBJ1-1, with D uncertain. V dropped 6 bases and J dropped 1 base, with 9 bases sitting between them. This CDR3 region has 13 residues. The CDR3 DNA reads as TGTGCCAGCAGCCGAACAAGGAACACTGAAGCTTTCTTT. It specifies CASSRTRNTEAFF.

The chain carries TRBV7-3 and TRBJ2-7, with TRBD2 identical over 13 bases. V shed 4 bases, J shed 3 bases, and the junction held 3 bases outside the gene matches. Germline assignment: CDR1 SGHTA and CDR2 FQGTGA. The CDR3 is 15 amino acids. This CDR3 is CASSWGLAGIYEQYF. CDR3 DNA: TGTGCCAGCAGCTGGGGACTAGCGGGGATCTACGAGCAGTACTTC.

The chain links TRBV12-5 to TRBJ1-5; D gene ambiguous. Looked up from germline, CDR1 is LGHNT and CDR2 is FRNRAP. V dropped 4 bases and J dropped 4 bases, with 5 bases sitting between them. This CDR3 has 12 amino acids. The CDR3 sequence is CASGSHNQPQHF. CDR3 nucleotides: TGTGCTAGTGGTTCACATAATCAGCCCCAGCATTTT. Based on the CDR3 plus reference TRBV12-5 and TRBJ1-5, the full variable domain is DARVTQTPRHKVTEMGQEVTMRCQPILGHNTVFWYRQTMMQGLELLAYFRNRAPLDDSGMPKDRFSAEMPDATLATLKIQPSEPRDSAVYFCASGSHNQPQHFGDGTRLSIL.

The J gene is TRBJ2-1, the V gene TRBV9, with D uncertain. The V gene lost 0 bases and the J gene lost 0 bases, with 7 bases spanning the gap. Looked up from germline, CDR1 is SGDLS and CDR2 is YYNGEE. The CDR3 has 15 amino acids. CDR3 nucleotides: TGTGCCAGCAGCGTAGCTTCCTACTCCTACAATGAGCAGTTCTTC. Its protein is CASSVASYSYNEQFF.

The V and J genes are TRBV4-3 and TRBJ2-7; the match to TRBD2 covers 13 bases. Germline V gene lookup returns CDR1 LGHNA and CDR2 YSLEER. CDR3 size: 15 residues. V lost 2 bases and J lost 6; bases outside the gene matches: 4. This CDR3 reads CASSQKGLAGIEQYF. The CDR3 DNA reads TGCGCCAGCAGCCAAAAGGGACTAGCGGGGATCGAGCAGTACTTC.

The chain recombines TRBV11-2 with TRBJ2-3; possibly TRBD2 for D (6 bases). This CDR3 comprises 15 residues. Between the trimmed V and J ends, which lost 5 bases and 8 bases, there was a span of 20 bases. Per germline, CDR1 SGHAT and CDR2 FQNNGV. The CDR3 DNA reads TGTGCCAGCAGCCATGAGGGACTCTTAAGGGGTACGCAGTATTTT. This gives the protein CASSHEGLLRGTQYF.

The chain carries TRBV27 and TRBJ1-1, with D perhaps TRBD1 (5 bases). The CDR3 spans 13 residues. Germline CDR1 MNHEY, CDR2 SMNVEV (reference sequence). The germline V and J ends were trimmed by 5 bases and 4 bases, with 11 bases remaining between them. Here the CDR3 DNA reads TGTGCCAGCAGTATTGACAGTTTCACTGAAGCTTTCTTT. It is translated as CASSIDSFTEAFF.

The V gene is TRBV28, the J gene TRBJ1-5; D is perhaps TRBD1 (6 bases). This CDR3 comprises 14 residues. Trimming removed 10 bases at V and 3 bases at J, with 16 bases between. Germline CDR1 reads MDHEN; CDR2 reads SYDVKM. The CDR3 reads CATHPRGPNQPQHF. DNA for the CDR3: TGTGCCACCCACCCCAGGGGACCCAATCAGCCCCAGCATTTT.

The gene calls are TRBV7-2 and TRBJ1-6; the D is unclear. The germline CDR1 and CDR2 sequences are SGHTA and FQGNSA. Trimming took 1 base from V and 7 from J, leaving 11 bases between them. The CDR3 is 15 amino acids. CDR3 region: CASSLGRVANSPLHF. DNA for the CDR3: TGTGCCAGCAGCTTAGGGAGGGTAGCGAATTCACCCCTCCACTTT.

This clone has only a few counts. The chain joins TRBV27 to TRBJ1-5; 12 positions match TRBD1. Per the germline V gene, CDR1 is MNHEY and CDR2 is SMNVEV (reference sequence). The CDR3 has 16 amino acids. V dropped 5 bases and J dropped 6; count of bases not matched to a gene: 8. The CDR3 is CASSPRRDRGLQPQHF. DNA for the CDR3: TGTGCCAGCAGTCCCCGGAGGGACAGGGGGCTTCAGCCCCAGCATTTT.

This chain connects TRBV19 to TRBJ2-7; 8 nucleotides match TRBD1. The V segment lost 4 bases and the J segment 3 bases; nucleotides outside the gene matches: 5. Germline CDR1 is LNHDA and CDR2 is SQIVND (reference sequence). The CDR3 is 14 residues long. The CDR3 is CASSNRQGSYEQYF. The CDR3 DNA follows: TGTGCCAGTAGTAATCGACAGGGGAGCTACGAGCAGTACTTC.

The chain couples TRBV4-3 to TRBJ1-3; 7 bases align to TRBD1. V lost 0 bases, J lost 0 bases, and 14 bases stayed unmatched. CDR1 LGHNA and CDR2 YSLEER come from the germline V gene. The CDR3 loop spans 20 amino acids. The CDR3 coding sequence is TGCGCCAGCAGCCAAGAAGTTTCTAGGGGGACAGCTTCCTCTGGAAACACCATATATTTT. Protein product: CASSQEVSRGTASSGNTIYF.

The CDR3 DNA follows: TGTGCCAGCAGTTTGGGGGGACAGGGGGCCTACGAGCAGTACTTC. Translation: CASSLGGQGAYEQYF. The chain combines TRBV28 with TRBJ2-7; 11 positions agree with TRBD1. J lost 2 bases, V lost 3 bases, and 3 bases had no gene match. Germline CDR1 MDHEN, CDR2 SYDVKM. There are 15 residues in the CDR3.

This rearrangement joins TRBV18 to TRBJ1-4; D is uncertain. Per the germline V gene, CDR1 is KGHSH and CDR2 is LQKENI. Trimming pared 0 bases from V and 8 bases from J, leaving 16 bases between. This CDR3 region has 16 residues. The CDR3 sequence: CASSPPATNVREKLFF. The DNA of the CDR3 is TGTGCCAGCTCACCACCGGCGACTAACGTGAGGGAAAAACTGTTTTTT.

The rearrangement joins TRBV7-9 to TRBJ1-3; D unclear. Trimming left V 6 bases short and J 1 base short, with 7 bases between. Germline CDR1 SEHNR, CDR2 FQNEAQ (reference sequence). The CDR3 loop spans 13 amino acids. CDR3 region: CASRAASGNTIYF. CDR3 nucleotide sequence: TGTGCCAGCAGAGCAGCGTCTGGAAACACCATATATTTT.

CDR3 in DNA: TGTGCCAGCAGCTTGCTAGCGGGAACCTACAATGAGCAGTTCTTC. Protein sequence: CASSLLAGTYNEQFF. The chain is built from TRBV5-6 and TRBJ2-1; 9 bases fit TRBD2. The germline V gene encodes CDR1 SGHDT and CDR2 YYEEEE. The CDR3 has 15 residues. V trimming: 1 base; J trimming: 2 bases; junction bases outside the gene matches: 1.

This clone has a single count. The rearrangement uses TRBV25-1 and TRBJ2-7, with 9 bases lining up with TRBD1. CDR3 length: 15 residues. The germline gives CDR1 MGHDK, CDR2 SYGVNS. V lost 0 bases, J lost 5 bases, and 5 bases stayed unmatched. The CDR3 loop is CASSEYPGQGDEQYF. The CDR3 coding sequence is TGTGCCAGCAGTGAATATCCGGGACAGGGTGACGAGCAGTACTTC.

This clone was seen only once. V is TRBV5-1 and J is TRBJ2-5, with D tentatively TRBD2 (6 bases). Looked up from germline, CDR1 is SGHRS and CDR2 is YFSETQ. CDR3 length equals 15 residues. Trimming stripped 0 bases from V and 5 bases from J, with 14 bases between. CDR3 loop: CASSLAAGRLETQYF. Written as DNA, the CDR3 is TGCGCCAGCAGCTTGGCGGCGGGGCGCTTGGAGACCCAGTACTTC.